Listed below are T cell receptor beta chains from one sample, sequenced in a study of CD8 T cells in ankylosing spondylitis. MiXCR was run by TCRdb on the 5' RACE reads, yielding one entry per CDR3 protein. The sample includes around 130,000 distinct CDR3 sequences, about an eighth seen only once; the top ten take 2.5% to 3.5%. The specimen was blood, either unsorted or a sorted T cell fraction (not recorded which). All receptors derive from a female donor with ankylosing spondylitis or in good health (not recorded which). CDR3s include the opening cysteine and the closing phenylalanine or tryptophan. D genes are given only for firm matches. Only part of the rows carry a size: once, few, many, or a class if the clone is expanded.

clone size: few; V gene: TRBV20-1; D gene: TRBD2; J gene: TRBJ2-1; CDR3 DNA: TGCAGTGCCGGTAGCGGGAACGATGAGCAGTTCTTC; CDR3 protein: CSAGSGNDEQFF
clone size: many; V gene: TRBV11-2; D gene: TRBD2; J gene: TRBJ2-1; CDR3 DNA: TGTGCCAGCAGCTCGGCTAGCGGGGGGGCTTATGAGCAGTTCTTC; CDR3 protein: CASSSASGGAYEQFF
clone size: few; V gene: TRBV3-1; D gene: TRBD2; J gene: TRBJ2-7; CDR3 DNA: TGTGCCAGCAGCCTACTAGCGAGCTCCTACGAGCAGTACTTC; CDR3 protein: CASSLLASSYEQYF
clone size: .; V gene: TRBV5-1; D gene: .; J gene: TRBJ2-1; CDR3 DNA: TGCGCCAGCAATTTGGCGGATTCATACAATGAGCAGTTCTTC; CDR3 protein: CASNLADSYNEQFF
clone size: many; V gene: TRBV3-1; D gene: .; J gene: TRBJ1-6; CDR3 DNA: TGTGCCAGCAGCCCCCTCTGGGGAGCCCGACCCCTCCACTTT; CDR3 protein: CASSPLWGARPLHF
clone size: .; V gene: TRBV9; D gene: .; J gene: TRBJ2-1; CDR3 DNA: TGTGCCAGCAGCTTAGGAGACCTTCATGAGCAGTTCTTC; CDR3 protein: CASSLGDLHEQFF
clone size: .; V gene: TRBV6-1; D gene: TRBD1; J gene: TRBJ2-1; CDR3 DNA: TGTGCCAGCAGTGAAGGACAGGGATTGAATGAGCAGTTCTTC; CDR3 protein: CASSEGQGLNEQFF
clone size: many; V gene: TRBV5-1; D gene: .; J gene: TRBJ2-7; CDR3 DNA: TGCGCCAGCAGCTCCGGGGGTCTTGGATACGAGCAGTACTTC; CDR3 protein: CASSSGGLGYEQYF
clone size: .; V gene: TRBV6-5; D gene: .; J gene: TRBJ2-7; CDR3 DNA: TGTGCCAGCAGACAGGAGCCCTACGAGCAGTACTTC; CDR3 protein: CASRQEPYEQYF
clone size: few; V gene: TRBV5-1; D gene: TRBD2; J gene: TRBJ2-2; CDR3 DNA: TGCGCCAGCAGCAAACTAGCGGGAGGAACCACCGGGGAGCTGTTTTTT; CDR3 protein: CASSKLAGGTTGELFF
clone size: .; V gene: TRBV11-2; D gene: .; J gene: TRBJ2-4; CDR3 DNA: TGTGCCAGCAGCCCCGCCCCGGCGGAGCGGAAAAACATTCAGTACTTC; CDR3 protein: CASSPAPAERKNIQYF
clone size: .; V gene: TRBV7-6; D gene: TRBD1; J gene: TRBJ1-6; CDR3 DNA: TGTGCCAGCAGCCTTACAGGGGACGGCTCACCCCTCCACTTT; CDR3 protein: CASSLTGDGSPLHF
clone size: few; V gene: TRBV6-2/TRBV6-3; D gene: TRBD1; J gene: TRBJ1-5; CDR3 DNA: TGTGCCAGCCAAGAAGGGGTGCAGGACAGGTGTTGTGGGGGCAATCAGCCCCAGCATTTT; CDR3 protein: CASQEGVQDRCCGGNQPQHF
clone size: few; V gene: TRBV12-3/TRBV12-4; D gene: .; J gene: TRBJ2-7; CDR3 DNA: TGTGCCAGTAATAGGGGAGCAGACTCCTACGAGCAGTACTTC; CDR3 protein: CASNRGADSYEQYF
clone size: many; V gene: TRBV5-6; D gene: .; J gene: TRBJ2-5; CDR3 DNA: TGTGCCAGCAGCTTGAGAAGCTTATTATCCCAAGAGACCCAGTACTTC; CDR3 protein: CASSLRSLLSQETQYF
clone size: .; V gene: TRBV12-3/TRBV12-4; D gene: .; J gene: TRBJ2-7; CDR3 DNA: TGTGCCAGCAATCCACCGGGGCTTTCCTACGAGCAGTACTTC; CDR3 protein: CASNPPGLSYEQYF